The 4 T cell receptor beta chains reported below all come from one sample, sequenced in a study of T cells after yellow fever vaccination (dated by TCRdb to the late 2010s). The sample's treatment or condition label is to be understood as: live attenuated yellow fever vaccine strain. Libraries were constructed by 5' RACE. Sequencing relied on an Illumina HiSeq 2500. The public reads were quality trimmed at Q25 with fastp and then assembled into clones with MiXCR by TCRdb, keeping productive beta chains. Each CDR3 protein appears once, grouped with its most common genes and DNA. The sample yields about 180,000 distinct CDR3 sequences; 5.5% to 7.5% were counted once. The ten biggest clones cover less than 3% of the sample. The sequencing used CD4+ T cells sorted from PBMCs, collected on the day of the first yellow fever vaccination. These TCRs come from a man aged 18 to 29 who received the YFV17D yellow fever vaccine.

This clonotype was recorded at least ten times. This chain connects TRBV20-1 to TRBJ1-2, with D possibly matching TRBD1 (5 bases). Trimming stripped 3 bases from V and 3 bases from J, with 17 bases between. The CDR3 runs to 15 residues. CDR1 DFQATT and CDR2 SNEGSKA come from the germline V gene (reference sequence). CDR3 nucleotide sequence: TGCAGTGCTAGCCAGGTCGGCAGGGCATACTATGGCTACACCTTC. This gives the protein CSASQVGRAYYGYTF.

This clonotype was seen repeatedly, ten times or more. This chain connects TRBV10-3 to TRBJ2-5; possibly TRBD1 for D (5 bases). CDR3 size: 13 residues. Germline-derived CDR1 and CDR2 are ENHRY and SYGVKD. The ends were cut back, 10 bases at V and 6 bases at J, with 18 bases in the middle. CDR3 loop: CATRWTDKKTQYF. The CDR3 DNA is TGTGCCACCAGATGGACGGACAAGAAGACCCAGTACTTC.

This clonotype has a count of ten or more. CDR3 loop: CASSLLGQNTEAFF. DNA of the CDR3: TGTGCCAGCAGCTTGCTCGGACAGAACACTGAAGCTTTCTTT. The V call is TRBV5-6, the J call TRBJ1-1, with D perhaps TRBD1 (5 bases). CDR1 and CDR2 (germline): SGHDT, YYEEEE. V gave up 1 base and J gave up 1 base, with 8 bases separating them. The CDR3 has 14 residues.

As regards this clonotype: A much larger clonotype is one base distant, so this may be a read error. This rearrangement joins TRBV5-1 to TRBJ2-1, with D possibly being TRBD1 or TRBD2 (6 bases each). Germline V gene sequence: CDR1 SGHRS, CDR2 YFSETQ. This CDR3 comprises 15 residues. The V and J ends lost 0 bases and 7 bases respectively, with 14 bases between them. The CDR3 nucleotides are TGCGCCAGCAGCTTGGAACAGGGACTGGGAAATGAGCAGTTCTTC. This gives the protein CASSLEQGLGNEQFF. Full variable domain (rest looked up from reference TRBV5-1 and TRBJ2-1): KAGVTQTPRYLIKTRGQQVTLSCSPISGHRSVSWYQQTPGQGLQFLFEYFSETQRNKGNFPGRFSGRQFSNSRSEMNVSTLELGDSALYLCASSLEQGLGNEQFFGPGTRLTVL.